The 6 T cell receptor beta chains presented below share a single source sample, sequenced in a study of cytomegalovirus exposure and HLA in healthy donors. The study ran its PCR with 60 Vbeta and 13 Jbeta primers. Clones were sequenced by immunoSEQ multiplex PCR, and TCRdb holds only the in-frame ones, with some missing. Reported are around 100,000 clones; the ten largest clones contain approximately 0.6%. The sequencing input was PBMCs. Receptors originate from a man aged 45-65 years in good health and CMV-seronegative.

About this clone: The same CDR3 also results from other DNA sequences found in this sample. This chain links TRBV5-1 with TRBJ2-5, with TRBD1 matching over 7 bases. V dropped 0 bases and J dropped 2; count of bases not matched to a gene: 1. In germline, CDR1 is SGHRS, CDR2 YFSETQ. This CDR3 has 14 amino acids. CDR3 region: CASSLAGGQETQYF. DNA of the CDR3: TGCGCCAGCAGCTTGGCAGGGGGACAAGAGACCCAGTACTTC.

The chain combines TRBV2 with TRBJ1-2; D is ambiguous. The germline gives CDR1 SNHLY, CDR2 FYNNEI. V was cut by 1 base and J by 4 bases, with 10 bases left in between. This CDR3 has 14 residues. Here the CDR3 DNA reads TGTGCCAGCAGTGAAGTTCGGGTAGCCTATGGCTACACCTTC. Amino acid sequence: CASSEVRVAYGYTF.

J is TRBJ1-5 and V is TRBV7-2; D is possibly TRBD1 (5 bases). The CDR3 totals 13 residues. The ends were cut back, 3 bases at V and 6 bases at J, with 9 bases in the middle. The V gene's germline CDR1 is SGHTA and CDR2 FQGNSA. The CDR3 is CASSFGGIQPQHF. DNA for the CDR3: TGTGCCAGCAGCTTCGGGGGTATTCAGCCCCAGCATTTT.

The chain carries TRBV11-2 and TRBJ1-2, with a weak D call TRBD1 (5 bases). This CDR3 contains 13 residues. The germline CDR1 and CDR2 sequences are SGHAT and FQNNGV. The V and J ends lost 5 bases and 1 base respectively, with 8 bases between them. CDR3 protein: CASSRQHNYGYTF. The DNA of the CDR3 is TGTGCCAGCAGCCGACAGCATAACTATGGCTACACCTTC.

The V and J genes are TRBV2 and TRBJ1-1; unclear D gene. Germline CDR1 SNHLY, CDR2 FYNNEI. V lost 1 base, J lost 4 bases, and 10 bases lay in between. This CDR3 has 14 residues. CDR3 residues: CASSEDATGTEAFF. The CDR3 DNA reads TGTGCCAGCAGTGAAGACGCTACCGGCACTGAAGCTTTCTTT.

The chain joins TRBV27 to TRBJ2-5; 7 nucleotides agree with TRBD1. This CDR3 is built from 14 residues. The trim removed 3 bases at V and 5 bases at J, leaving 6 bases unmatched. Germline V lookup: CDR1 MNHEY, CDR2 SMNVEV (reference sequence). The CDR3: CASSLGRGMETQYF. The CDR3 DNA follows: TGTGCCAGCAGTTTGGGCAGGGGGATGGAGACCCAGTACTTC.